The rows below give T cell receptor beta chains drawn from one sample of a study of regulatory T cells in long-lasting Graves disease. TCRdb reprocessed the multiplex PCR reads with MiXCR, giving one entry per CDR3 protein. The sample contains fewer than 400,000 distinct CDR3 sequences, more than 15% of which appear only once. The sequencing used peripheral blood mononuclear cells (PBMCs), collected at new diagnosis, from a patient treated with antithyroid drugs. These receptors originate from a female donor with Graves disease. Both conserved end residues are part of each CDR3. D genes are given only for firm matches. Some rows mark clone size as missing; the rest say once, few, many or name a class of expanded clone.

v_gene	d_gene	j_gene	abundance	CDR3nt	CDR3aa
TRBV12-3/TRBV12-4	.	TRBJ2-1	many	TGTGCCAGCAGTTTGGGGGGGGCGGGAGTAAATGAGCAGTTCTTC	CASSLGGAGVNEQFF
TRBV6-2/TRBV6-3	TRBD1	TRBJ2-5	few	TGTGCCAGCAGTTGGGGACAGGGGGATGGAGAGACCCAGTACTTC	CASSWGQGDGETQYF
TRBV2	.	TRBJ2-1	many	TGTGCCACCTCAGTGGGGAGGACAGGAAATGAGCAGTTCTTC	CATSVGRTGNEQFF
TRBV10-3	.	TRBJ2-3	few	TGTGCCATCAGTGGGACCACAGATACGCAGTATTTT	CAISGTTDTQYF
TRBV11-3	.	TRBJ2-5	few	TGTGCCAGCAGTACAGGGATGCAAGAGACCCAGTACTTC	CASSTGMQETQYF
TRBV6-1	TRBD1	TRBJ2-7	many	TGTGCCAGCAGTCCCTCTACCGGGACAGGACCGTACGAGCAGTACTTC	CASSPSTGTGPYEQYF
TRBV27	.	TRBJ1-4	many	TGTGCCAGCAGTTACGGGGGGCTAGGTGAAAAACTGTTTTTT	CASSYGGLGEKLFF
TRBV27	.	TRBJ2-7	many	TGTGCCAGCGCCAGGACCGATGCCTACGAGCAGTACTTC	CASARTDAYEQYF
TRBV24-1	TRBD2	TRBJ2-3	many	TGTGCCACCAGTGATTACGGACTAGCGGGAGGAGATACGCAGTATTTT	CATSDYGLAGGDTQYF
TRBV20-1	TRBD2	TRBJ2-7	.	TGCAGTGCTAGAGATACAGGGGGGACTAGCGGAGTTTACGAGCAGTACTTC	CSARDTGGTSGVYEQYF
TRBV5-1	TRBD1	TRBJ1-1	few	TGCGCCAGCAGCTTGGCCCCAGACAGGGACACTGAAGCTTTCTTT	CASSLAPDRDTEAFF
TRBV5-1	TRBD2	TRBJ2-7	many	TGCGCCAGCAGCATTAGCGGGAGAGTATCCTACGAGCAGTACTTC	CASSISGRVSYEQYF
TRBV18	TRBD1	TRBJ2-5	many	TGTGCCAGCTCACTGAACAGGGGGCAAGAGACCCAGTACTTC	CASSLNRGQETQYF
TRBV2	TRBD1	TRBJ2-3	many	TGTGCCAGCTACCGGGACAGGGACGGAGATACGCAGTATTTT	CASYRDRDGDTQYF
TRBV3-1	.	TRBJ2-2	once	TGTGCCAGCAGCCGCCAAAACAGGGACCCCGGGGAGCTGTTTTTT	CASSRQNRDPGELFF
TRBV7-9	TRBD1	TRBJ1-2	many	TGTGCCAGCAGTCAGGGGACAGGCCTCCGGGGAAATTATGGCTACACCTTC	CASSQGTGLRGNYGYTF
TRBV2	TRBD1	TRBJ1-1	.	TGTGCCAGCAGTGCCCCATACGACAGGGCGGGCACTGAAGCTTTCTTT	CASSAPYDRAGTEAFF
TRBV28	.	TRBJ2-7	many	TGTGCCAGCAGTCTATCAGGGGAGTACGAGCAGTACTTC	CASSLSGEYEQYF
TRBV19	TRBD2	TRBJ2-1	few	TGTGCCAGTAGTATAGTAGCGGGAGGGGGGGGGAATGAGCAGTTCTTC	CASSIVAGGGGNEQFF
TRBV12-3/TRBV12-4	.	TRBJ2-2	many	TGTGCCAGCAGTTTTCGGGGGGCTACCGGGGAGCTGTTTTTT	CASSFRGATGELFF
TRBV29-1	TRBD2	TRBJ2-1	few	TGCAGCGTTGGGAGACTAGCGGGAGTTCTTGATGAGCAGTTCTTC	CSVGRLAGVLDEQFF
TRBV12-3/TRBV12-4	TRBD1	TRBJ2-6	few	TGTGCCAGCAGCGTCACAGGGGACCTTAGGTCTGGGGCCAACGTCCTGACTTTC	CASSVTGDLRSGANVLTF
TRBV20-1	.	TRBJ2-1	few	TGCAGTGCTAGTTTAGCGGATTACAATGAGCAGTTCTTC	CSASLADYNEQFF
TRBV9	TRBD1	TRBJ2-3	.	TGTGCCAGCAGCCCCCGAGGACAGGGGACTACAGATACGCAGTATTTT	CASSPRGQGTTDTQYF
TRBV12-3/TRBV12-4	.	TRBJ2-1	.	TGTGCCAGCAGTTTTTCGCCGGACAATGAGCAGTTCTTC	CASSFSPDNEQFF